This T cell receptor beta chain is from a study of cytotoxic CD8 clonotypes in ibrutinib-treated CLL. The intended depth for sequencing was 1 in 200,000 to 1 in 1 million T cells. TCRdb keeps only in-frame clones here, not all; method: immunoSEQ multiplex PCR. The sample carries more than 70,000 clones, roughly 77% recorded once. Study conclusions and caveats: Public clonotypes occurred uncommonly; on treatment, they contracted or remained stable. Clonality increased at ibrutinib response, then returned toward baseline at progression.

About this clone itself: The antigen remains undetermined.

The CDR3 is made up of 15 amino acids. In germline, CDR1 is SGHTA, CDR2 FQGNSA. J was trimmed by 4 bases and V by 1 base; bases with no gene match: 2. The sequencing here drew on PBMCs, taken after 12 months of ibrutinib treatment. The receptor comes from a human donor with chronic lymphocytic leukemia. V gene TRBV7-2 combines with J gene TRBJ1-2, with 11 positions matching TRBD1. CDR3 region: CASSLGTGGGYGYTF. The CDR3 nucleotides read TGTGCCAGCAGCTTAGGGACAGGGGGCGGCTATGGCTACACCTTC.